Following are 21 T cell receptor beta chains from one sample sequenced in a study of cytomegalovirus exposure and HLA in healthy donors. 60 Vbeta and 13 Jbeta primers were used in PCR. The method was immunoSEQ multiplex PCR; TCRdb's version includes in-frame clones alone and lacks a portion of them. Here the sample spans 200,000 to 300,000 clones, more than 75% being singletons. The sequenced sample consisted of PBMCs. These receptor sequences come from a middle-aged woman in good health and CMV-seropositive.

This clone was seen a handful of times. The rearrangement joins TRBV11-2 to TRBJ1-5; TRBD1 aligns across 7 bases. Germline V CDR1 and CDR2: SGHAT, FQNNGV. The CDR3 covers 15 residues. Unmatched junction bases numbered 7, after V lost 1 base and J lost 7 bases. The CDR3: CASSLGGGASQPQHF. CDR3 sequence (DNA): TGTGCCAGCAGCTTAGGAGGGGGCGCCAGCCAGCCCCAGCATTTT.

This clone was found a few times. One junction end does not reproduce the germline sequence, and a read error may be involved. The V call is TRBV6-1, the J call TRBJ1-5; the D is unclear. CDR1 and CDR2 from the germline V gene are MNHNS and SASEGT. The CDR3 covers 13 residues. CDR3 sequence (DNA): TGTGCCCGCAGCATGAGGGGCAATCAGCCCCAGCATTTT. Translated, it gives CARSMRGNQPQHF.

Here the CDR3 reads CASSADRFGEQFF. The CDR3 region has the DNA TGTGCCAGCAGTGCCGACAGGTTCGGTGAGCAGTTCTTC. The chain uses TRBV6-4 and TRBJ2-1, with a possible D match to TRBD1 (6 bases). Germline lookup yields CDR1 MRHNA and CDR2 SNTAGT. The CDR3 is 13 residues long. V lost 4 bases and J lost 9, with 13 bases in between.

The rearrangement uses TRBV19 and TRBJ1-2; TRBD1 matches 7 bases. The V gene end was trimmed by 11 bases and the J gene end by 4 bases; junction bases not matched to a gene: 4. The germline V gene encodes CDR1 LNHDA and CDR2 SQIVND (reference sequence). This CDR3 is built from 11 residues. CDR3: CAGTGAYGYTF. CDR3 in DNA: TGTGCCGGTACAGGGGCCTATGGCTACACCTTC.

There are a few counts of this clone. The chain employs TRBV5-1 and TRBJ2-1; TRBD2 aligns across 7 bases. The CDR3 extends over 13 amino acids. V shed 6 bases, J shed 12 bases, and the junction held 12 bases outside the gene matches. From germline, CDR1 is SGHRS and CDR2 YFSETQ. CDR3 residues: CASTASGNERQFF. In nucleotides, the CDR3 is TGCGCCAGCACGGCTAGCGGCAATGAGCGGCAGTTCTTC.

The chain has TRBV7-8 and TRBJ1-1; D is unclear. The CDR3 is 13 residues long. CDR1 SGHVS and CDR2 FQNEAQ come from the germline V gene. V was clipped by 2 bases and J by 3 bases, with 7 bases between them. The CDR3 here is CASSLIRDTEAFF. The CDR3 DNA reads as TGTGCCAGCAGCTTAATACGGGACACTGAAGCTTTCTTT.

A single count supports this clone. CDR3 residues: CASSFQGSGTEAFF. The CDR3 nucleotides are TGTGCCAGCAGCTTCCAGGGCTCGGGCACTGAAGCTTTCTTT. The chain recombines TRBV7-2 with TRBJ1-1, with D perhaps TRBD1 (5 bases). Trimming cost V 3 bases and J 4 bases, with 12 bases left between them. This CDR3 has 14 residues. Per the germline V gene, CDR1 is SGHTA and CDR2 is FQGNSA. The full variable domain, rest sourced from reference TRBV7-2 and TRBJ1-1, is GAGVSQSPSNKVTEKGKDVELRCDPISGHTALYWYRQSLGQGLEFLIYFQGNSAPDKSGLPSDRFSAERTGGSVSTLTIQRTQQEDSAVYLCASSFQGSGTEAFFGQGTRLTVV.

The chain uses TRBV6-5 and TRBJ1-2, with D uncertain. Germline loops: CDR1 MNHEY, CDR2 SVGAGI. The germline V and J ends were trimmed by 5 bases and 6 bases, with 16 bases remaining between them. The length of the CDR3 is 14 residues. The CDR3 DNA follows: TGTGCCAGCAGTCCTTGGGCCCGTCGAGATGGCTACACCTTC. Encoded protein: CASSPWARRDGYTF.

The chain links TRBV10-1 to TRBJ1-5, with a possible D match to TRBD1 (6 bases). Germline V gene data show CDR1 as WNHNN and CDR2 as SYGVQD (reference sequence). Trimming pared 5 bases from V and 3 bases from J, leaving 8 bases between. This CDR3 contains 13 residues. CDR3 bases: TGCGCCAGCAGTCGGGGGGCCAATCAGCCCCAGCATTTT. This translates into CASSRGANQPQHF.

The gene calls are TRBV5-1 and TRBJ2-7; TRBD1 aligns across 12 bases. Germline-derived CDR1 and CDR2 are SGHRS and YFSETQ. The CDR3 extends over 16 amino acids. J gave up 3 bases and V 4 bases, and 8 bases lay outside the gene matches. CDR3 DNA: TGCGCCAGCAGCACGCCGGGACAGGGGGCTGGCTACGAGCAGTACTTC. The encoded protein is CASSTPGQGAGYEQYF. Full variable domain (rest looked up from reference TRBV5-1 and TRBJ2-7): KAGVTQTPRYLIKTRGQQVTLSCSPISGHRSVSWYQQTPGQGLQFLFEYFSETQRNKGNFPGRFSGRQFSNSRSEMNVSTLELGDSALYLCASSTPGQGAGYEQYFGPGTRLTVT.

V usage is TRBV27 and J usage is TRBJ1-3; D not resolved. The CDR3 runs 15 residues. Trimming removed 0 bases from V and 3 bases from J, with 9 bases in between. The germline V gene encodes CDR1 MNHEY and CDR2 SMNVEV (reference sequence). The CDR3 DNA reads as TGTGCCAGCAGTTTATCGCGGCAAAGTGGAAACACCATATATTTT. Encoded protein: CASSLSRQSGNTIYF.

The chain joins TRBV2 to TRBJ1-2; D is undetermined. This CDR3 has 15 amino acids. Germline CDR1 SNHLY, CDR2 FYNNEI. Trimming stripped 8 bases from V and 8 bases from J, with 24 bases between. The CDR3 nucleotides are TGTGCCAGCGACTATCCGCGGACGCCCGAGGAGGGCTACACCTTC. Translated: CASDYPRTPEEGYTF.

The rearrangement links TRBV7-3 to TRBJ2-1; perhaps TRBD1 as D (6 bases). V lost 8 bases and J lost 0, with 11 bases in between. The CDR3 is 14 amino acids. The germline CDR1 and CDR2 sequences are SGHTA and FQGTGA. As DNA, the CDR3 is TGTGCCAGCGAACAGGGTCCCTCCTACAATGAGCAGTTCTTC. Translation: CASEQGPSYNEQFF.

The chain joins TRBV4-1 to TRBJ2-7; TRBD2 aligns across 10 bases. The junction had 6 bases not matched to a gene; V was cut back by 1 base and J by 3 bases. The CDR3 covers 16 residues. Germline V CDR1 and CDR2: MGHRA, YSYEKL. In nucleotides, the CDR3 is TGCGCCAGCAGCCAAGGAGGGACTAGCGAGGGCTACGAGCAGTACTTC. Translating it yields CASSQGGTSEGYEQYF.

The V call is TRBV6-4, the J call TRBJ2-1, with 7 positions matching TRBD2. Germline V lookup: CDR1 MRHNA, CDR2 SNTAGT. Losses at the gene ends were 0 bases for V and 3 bases for J; bases not matched to a gene: 5. There are 16 residues in the CDR3. CDR3 residues: CASSDSGRGGYNEQFF. The CDR3 DNA reads TGTGCCAGCAGTGACTCGGGGAGGGGCGGCTACAATGAGCAGTTCTTC.

This clone was picked up a small number of times. V gene TRBV11-2 combines with J gene TRBJ1-1; D uncertain. The germline CDR1 and CDR2 sequences are SGHAT and FQNNGV. The V end lost 4 bases, the J end lost 1 base, and 13 bases lay between the germline ends. The CDR3 loop spans 15 amino acids. The CDR3 sequence is CASSYHGRGNTEAFF. The CDR3 nucleotides are TGTGCCAGCAGCTACCATGGTCGGGGGAACACTGAAGCTTTCTTT.

This sequence joins TRBV5-4 and TRBJ2-6, with a weak D call TRBD1 (7 bases). The CDR3 length is 15 residues. Trimming pared 4 bases from V and 2 bases from J, leaving 10 bases between. Germline V gene data show CDR1 as SGHNT and CDR2 as YYREEE (reference sequence). The CDR3 loop is CASSPRGAGANVLTF. Written as DNA, the CDR3 is TGTGCCAGCAGCCCCAGGGGGGCTGGGGCCAACGTCCTGACTTTC.

The V gene is TRBV11-2, the J gene TRBJ1-2; D uncertain. Germline loops: CDR1 SGHAT, CDR2 FQNNGV. The CDR3 spans 14 residues. Trimming stripped 1 base from V and 4 bases from J, with 10 bases between. CDR3 nucleotides: TGTGCCAGCAGCTTAGGTGGAGGATCCTATGGCTACACCTTC. Residues: CASSLGGGSYGYTF.

This chain links TRBV7-9 with TRBJ1-3, with TRBD1 matching 9 bases. CDR1 and CDR2 from the germline V gene are SEHNR and FQNEAQ (reference sequence). The CDR3 is made up of 16 amino acids. Germline trimming cut 5 bases from V and 4 bases from J; bases unmatched to any gene: 9. CDR3 protein: CASSAWDRAEGNTIYF. CDR3 sequence (DNA): TGTGCCAGCAGCGCTTGGGACAGGGCGGAGGGAAACACCATATATTTT.

The chain recombines TRBV27 with TRBJ1-1, with TRBD1 matching 8 bases. The CDR3 is made up of 16 amino acids. The germline V gene has CDR1 MNHEY and CDR2 SMNVEV (reference sequence). With 10 bases clipped from V and 2 bases from J, the junction kept 15 bases outside the gene matches. The CDR3 sequence is CATPRDRTVFNTEAFF. CDR3 nucleotides: TGTGCCACCCCCCGGGACAGGACGGTATTTAACACTGAAGCTTTCTTT.

This clone has a handful of counts. In nucleotides, the CDR3 is TGTGCCGGTGGCCCGGGGGGCACAGATACGCAGTATTTT. Residues: CAGGPGGTDTQYF. V gene TRBV7-2 combines with J gene TRBJ2-3, with D possibly being TRBD2 (6 bases). The CDR3 runs to 13 residues. Germline CDR1 SGHTA, CDR2 FQGNSA. Trimming left V 11 bases short and J 1 base short, with 13 bases between.